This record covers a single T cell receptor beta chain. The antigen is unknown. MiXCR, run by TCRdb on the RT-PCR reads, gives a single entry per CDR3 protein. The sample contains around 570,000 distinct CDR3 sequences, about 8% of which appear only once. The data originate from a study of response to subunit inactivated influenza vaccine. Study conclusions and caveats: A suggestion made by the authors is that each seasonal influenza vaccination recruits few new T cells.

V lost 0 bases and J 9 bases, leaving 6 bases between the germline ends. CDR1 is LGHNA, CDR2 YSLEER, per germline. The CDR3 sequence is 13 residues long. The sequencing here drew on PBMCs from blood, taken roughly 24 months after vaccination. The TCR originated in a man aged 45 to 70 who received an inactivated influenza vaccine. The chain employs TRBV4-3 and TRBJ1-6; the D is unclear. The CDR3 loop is CASSQDKGSPLHF. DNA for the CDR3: TGCGCCAGCAGCCAAGATAAGGGTTCACCCCTCCACTTT.